This entry lists 27 T cell receptor beta chains sequenced from one sample in a study of blood T cell repertoires in COVID-19. The protocol was immunoSEQ multiplex PCR, while the TCRdb copy is restricted to in-frame clones and leaves out a portion. Among around 100,000 clones listed, roughly 80% were seen once. Sequencing was performed on peripheral blood. Receptors were obtained from a human donor in a cohort sampled during active COVID-19.

The chain combines TRBV5-8 with TRBJ2-5, with D tentatively TRBD2 (7 bases). The germline V gene has CDR1 SGHTS and CDR2 YDEGEE. Between the trimmed V and J ends, which lost 5 bases and 5 bases, there was a span of 25 bases. The CDR3 contains 17 residues. The CDR3 protein is CASRRLDRTGSGETQYF. As DNA, the CDR3 is TGTGCCAGCAGACGACTAGACAGGACTGGTAGCGGGGAGACCCAGTACTTC.

This chain uses TRBV5-1 with TRBJ2-3; 7 nucleotides match TRBD1. V was clipped by 3 bases and J by 0 bases; unmatched bases: 4. The CDR3 extends over 15 amino acids. Germline V CDR1 and CDR2: SGHRS, YFSETQ. The CDR3 here is CASSSGQTSTDTQYF. Here the CDR3 DNA reads TGCGCCAGCAGCTCGGGACAGACTAGCACAGATACGCAGTATTTT.

The chain couples TRBV19 to TRBJ1-1; perhaps TRBD1 as D (6 bases). CDR1 and CDR2 (germline): LNHDA, SQIVND (reference sequence). The CDR3 covers 14 residues. The ends were cut back, 9 bases at V and 4 bases at J, with 18 bases in the middle. CDR3 region: CASQQGFSATEAFF. The CDR3 region has the DNA TGTGCCAGCCAACAGGGCTTTTCGGCCACTGAAGCTTTCTTT.

The CDR3 spells CASSYPGQASYEQYF. CDR3 DNA: TGTGCCAGCAGCTATCCGGGACAGGCCTCCTACGAGCAGTACTTC. The chain uses TRBV6-5 and TRBJ2-7; TRBD1 matches at 8 bases. This CDR3 spans 15 amino acids. Germline CDR1 MNHEY, CDR2 SVGAGI. Germline trimming cut 6 bases from V and 0 bases from J; bases unmatched to any gene: 7.

This chain joins TRBV19 and TRBJ2-1; maybe TRBD1 (5 bases). The CDR3 is made up of 12 amino acids. The germline V gene has CDR1 LNHDA and CDR2 SQIVND (reference sequence). V lost 8 bases and J lost 4, with 9 bases in between. This chain's CDR3 is CASDDRYNEQFF. CDR3 in DNA: TGTGCCAGTGATGACAGATACAATGAGCAGTTCTTC.

This clone came up a few times. V and J are TRBV11-2 and TRBJ1-5, with 7 bases fitting TRBD1. From germline, CDR1 is SGHAT and CDR2 FQNNGV. With V trimmed by 4 bases and J by 7 bases, 7 bases remained unmatched. This CDR3 contains 14 residues. The CDR3, as DNA: TGTGCCAGCAGCTCCGGACAGGTCGACCAGCCCCAGCATTTT. Translation gives CASSSGQVDQPQHF. Complete variable domain (other parts from reference TRBV11-2 and TRBJ1-5): EAGVAQSPRYKIIEKRQSVAFWCNPISGHATLYWYQQILGQGPKLLIQFQNNGVVDDSQLPKDRFSAERLKGVDSTLKIQPAKLEDSAVYLCASSSGQVDQPQHFGDGTRLSIL.

J is TRBJ2-7 and V is TRBV14; D perhaps matches TRBD1 (6 bases). The CDR3 totals 15 residues. Germline assignment: CDR1 SGHDN and CDR2 FVKESK. The V end was cut by 6 bases, the J end by 2 bases, with 17 bases between. The CDR3 nucleotides read TGTGCCAGCAGTCCTAGGACAGCCCTGACCTACGAGCAGTACTTC. Encoded protein: CASSPRTALTYEQYF.

The chain uses TRBV2 and TRBJ2-7; possible D gene TRBD2, 5 bases. The CDR3 is 13 residues long. Looked up from germline, CDR1 is SNHLY and CDR2 is FYNNEI. The germline V and J ends were trimmed by 2 bases and 4 bases, with 9 bases remaining between them. The CDR3 loop reads CASSENGDYEQYF. CDR3 nucleotides: TGTGCCAGCAGTGAAAACGGGGATTACGAGCAGTACTTC.

This chain connects TRBV14 to TRBJ2-2, with a weak D call TRBD1 (5 bases). Trimming cost V 3 bases and J 4 bases, with 9 bases left between them. Germline V gene data show CDR1 as SGHDN and CDR2 as FVKESK. CDR3 size: 14 residues. The CDR3 reads CASSQQGGTGELFF. DNA for the CDR3: TGTGCCAGCAGCCAGCAGGGCGGCACCGGGGAGCTGTTTTTT. Together with reference TRBV14 and TRBJ2-2, the CDR3 gives the full variable domain: EAGVTQFPSHSVIEKGQTVTLRCDPISGHDNLYWYRRVMGKEIKFLLHFVKESKQDESGMPNNRFLAERTGGTYSTLKVQPAELEDSGVYFCASSQQGGTGELFFGEGSRLTVL.

V gene TRBV5-5 combines with J gene TRBJ1-5; weak D call: TRBD1 (5 bases). The CDR3 runs to 15 residues. Looked up from germline, CDR1 is SGHKS and CDR2 is YYEKEE (reference sequence). Trimming took 4 bases from V and 5 from J, leaving 16 bases between them. As DNA, the CDR3 is TGTGCCAGCAGCCTGAACTCCGGGGGGGATCAGCCCCAGCATTTT. It translates to CASSLNSGGDQPQHF.

CDR3 nucleotides: TGTGCCAGCAGCCAAGGACAGGGGAAGGAGACCCAGTACTTC. This gives the protein CASSQGQGKETQYF. The J gene is TRBJ2-5, the V gene TRBV3-1 (or the pseudogene TRBV3-2); the match to TRBD1 covers 8 bases. CDR1 is LGHDT and CDR2 is YNNKEL in the germline V gene (reference sequence). Unmatched junction bases numbered 3, after V lost 1 base and J lost 5 bases. The CDR3 contains 14 residues.

This sequence joins TRBV3-1 (or the pseudogene TRBV3-2) and TRBJ2-5; perhaps TRBD2 as D (6 bases). The CDR3 runs to 14 residues. CDR1 LGHDT and CDR2 YNNKEL come from the germline V gene (reference sequence). V gave up 1 base and J gave up 5 bases, with 11 bases separating them. The CDR3 region has the DNA TGTGCCAGCAGCCAAGGTGGAGGGGACGAGACCCAGTACTTC. Translated: CASSQGGGDETQYF.

The rearrangement links TRBV11-2 to TRBJ1-1; 9 bases line up with TRBD1. J lost 4 bases, V lost 5 bases, and 8 bases had no gene match. Germline V CDR1 and CDR2: SGHAT, FQNNGV. The CDR3 runs 15 residues. The CDR3 DNA is TGTGCCAGCAGCCCTCCGACAGGGGGAAGCACTGAAGCTTTCTTT. Translated, it gives CASSPPTGGSTEAFF.

The chain links TRBV28 to TRBJ2-5; TRBD1 is a possible D gene (6 bases). Germline values: CDR1 MDHEN, CDR2 SYDVKM. The CDR3 runs to 14 residues. V gave up 1 base and J gave up 5 bases, with 11 bases separating them. The CDR3 nucleotides are TGTGCCAGCAGTTTATTTAGCAGGGGTGAGACCCAGTACTTC. Translation gives CASSLFSRGETQYF.

V usage is TRBV28 and J usage is TRBJ2-1; D possibly corresponds to TRBD2 (7 bases). There are 13 residues in the CDR3. Germline values: CDR1 MDHEN, CDR2 SYDVKM. Deletions cut 10 bases from V and 6 bases from J, with 16 bases between. CDR3: CATIGGGFNEQFF. The CDR3 nucleotides read TGTGCCACCATAGGGGGGGGCTTCAATGAGCAGTTCTTC.

The rearrangement joins TRBV28 to TRBJ2-7; 10 bases match TRBD1. In germline, CDR1 is MDHEN, CDR2 SYDVKM. V was pared by 6 bases and J by 5 bases, with 4 bases of the junction left unmatched. This CDR3 has 13 amino acids. CDR3 sequence reads: CASRGQGTDEQYF. For the CDR3, the DNA is TGTGCCAGCAGGGGACAGGGGACGGACGAGCAGTACTTC.

The rearrangement uses TRBV5-1 and TRBJ2-7; possible D gene TRBD1, 6 bases. Germline loops: CDR1 SGHRS, CDR2 YFSETQ. This CDR3 spans 14 amino acids. The V end lost 5 bases, the J end lost 3 bases, and 15 bases lay between the germline ends. In DNA form, the CDR3 reads TGCGCCAGCAGACCTACCGGGACACGCTACGAGCAGTACTTC. Protein sequence: CASRPTGTRYEQYF.

The V gene is TRBV6-6, the J gene TRBJ2-5; tentatively, D is TRBD2 (7 bases). The V and J ends lost 5 bases and 5 bases respectively, with 24 bases between them. CDR3 size: 17 residues. Germline V CDR1 and CDR2: MNHNY, SVGAGI (reference sequence). DNA of the CDR3: TGTGCCAGCAGTCCGGGTTCCCGGGGGGCGGGGCGCGAGACCCAGTACTTC. This codes for CASSPGSRGAGRETQYF.

The J gene is TRBJ2-5, the V gene TRBV4-2; TRBD2 aligns across 7 bases. The germline V gene encodes CDR1 LGHNA and CDR2 YNFKEQ. V was clipped by 4 bases and J by 2 bases; unmatched bases: 4. The length of the CDR3 is 14 residues. The chain's CDR3 is CASSLGGDQETQYF. Here the CDR3 DNA reads TGTGCCAGCAGCCTTGGGGGGGATCAAGAGACCCAGTACTTC.

The CDR3 region has the DNA TGTGCCAGCAGGCTATCCGGGGTTCAGGAAGATACGCAGTATTTT. This encodes CASRLSGVQEDTQYF. The V gene is TRBV6-5, the J gene TRBJ2-3, with D possibly being TRBD2 (5 bases). CDR3 length: 15 residues. V lost 6 bases and J 5 bases, leaving 18 bases between the germline ends. Germline-derived CDR1 and CDR2 are MNHEY and SVGAGI.

The chain is built from TRBV30 and TRBJ2-7; the match to TRBD1 covers 7 bases. The CDR3 length is 15 residues. The V and J ends lost 0 bases and 6 bases, in that order; junction bases with no gene match: 11. From germline, CDR1 is GTSNPN and CDR2 SVGIG (reference sequence). As DNA, the CDR3 is TGTGCCTGGAGTGTGAAGGGGGCGCGTTCAAGCGAGCAGTACTTC. Amino acid sequence: CAWSVKGARSSEQYF.

This clone was seen once. CDR3: CASSQDLRGKQFF. The CDR3, as DNA: TGCGCCAGCAGCCAAGATCTCCGGGGAAAGCAGTTCTTC. This rearrangement joins TRBV4-3 to TRBJ2-1, with a weak D call TRBD2 (5 bases). Germline CDR1 reads LGHNA; CDR2 reads YSLEER. The CDR3 consists of 13 residues. Trimming took 0 bases from V and 11 from J, leaving 11 bases between them.

The CDR3 loop is CASSQDVGTAYYGYTF. The CDR3 DNA reads as TGTGCCAGCAGCCAAGATGTGGGGACAGCCTACTATGGCTACACCTTC. J is TRBJ1-2 and V is TRBV4-2; TRBD1 matches 7 bases. Germline values: CDR1 LGHNA, CDR2 YNFKEQ. J gave up 3 bases and V 0 bases, and 7 bases lay outside the gene matches. The CDR3 has 16 residues.

The V gene is TRBV18, the J gene TRBJ1-5; perhaps TRBD1 as D (5 bases). Germline V gene data show CDR1 as KGHSH and CDR2 as LQKENI. The CDR3 spans 16 residues. Trimming left V 0 bases short and J 0 bases short, with 9 bases between. CDR3 nucleotide sequence: TGTGCCAGCTCACCACCCCACAGGAATAGCAATCAGCCCCAGCATTTT. This encodes CASSPPHRNSNQPQHF. The full variable domain, rest sourced from reference TRBV18 and TRBJ1-5, is NAGVMQNPRHLVRRRGQEARLRCSPMKGHSHVYWYRQLPEEGLKFMVYLQKENIIDESGMPKERFSAEFPKEGPSILRIQQVVRGDSAAYFCASSPPHRNSNQPQHFGDGTRLSIL.

This clone was seen more than once but under ten times. V is TRBV6-2 or TRBV6-3 and J is TRBJ1-5, with 11 positions matching TRBD1. V shed 0 bases and J 2 bases; nucleotides not matched to a gene: 0. The length of the CDR3 is 16 residues. Germline CDR1 is MNHEY and CDR2 is SVGEGT. CDR3 sequence (DNA): TGTGCCAGCAGTTACTCGGGACAGGGGGGCAATCAGCCCCAGCATTTT. Its protein product is CASSYSGQGGNQPQHF.

This sequence joins TRBV3-1 (or the pseudogene TRBV3-2) and TRBJ2-7, with D unresolved. Germline CDR1 LGHDT, CDR2 YNNKEL (reference sequence). This CDR3 is 11 amino acids long. Trimming removed 1 base from V and 6 bases from J, with 4 bases in between. The CDR3 spells CASSQVREQYF. As DNA, the CDR3 is TGTGCCAGCAGCCAAGTGCGCGAGCAGTACTTC.

The rearrangement uses TRBV5-1 and TRBJ1-2, with 8 bases lining up with TRBD1. The germline V gene has CDR1 SGHRS and CDR2 YFSETQ. The CDR3 sequence is 15 residues long. V lost 2 bases and J lost 2; bases outside the gene matches: 5. CDR3 DNA: TGCGCCAGCAGCTTAATGACAGGGGAAAACTATGGCTACACCTTC. It encodes CASSLMTGENYGYTF.